The 7 T cell receptor beta chains below come from one sample, sequenced in a study of T cells in Graves' hyperthyroidism and ophthalmopathy. RNA transcripts were the template for amplifying TCR beta CDR3 regions. The HTBI primer set drove a first-round RT-PCR of the TCR CDR3. TCRdb redid the calling of the multiplex PCR reads with MiXCR, one entry per CDR3 protein. The sample consists of 450,000 to 650,000 distinct CDR3 sequences, 11% to 15% of them appearing once. The sequenced sample consisted of blood. The receptors stem from a woman younger than 30 with Graves' ophthalmopathy.

This sequence joins TRBV28 and TRBJ1-4, with a tentative D call TRBD1 (6 bases). CDR3 length: 14 residues. CDR1 is MDHEN and CDR2 is SYDVKM in the germline V gene. Trimming stripped 6 bases from V and 12 bases from J, with 20 bases between. DNA of the CDR3: TGTGCCAGCAGCTTGGGGGGGGCTAGTATGGAACTGTTTTTT. This sequence encodes CASSLGGASMELFF.

J is TRBJ1-6 and V is TRBV11-1; D remains unclear. The CDR3 runs 12 residues. Germline V gene data show CDR1 as SGHAT and CDR2 as FQDESV (reference sequence). The ends were cut back, 2 bases at V and 9 bases at J, with 5 bases in the middle. The CDR3 region is CASSLMGSPLHF. The CDR3 DNA follows: TGTGCCAGCAGCTTAATGGGTTCACCCCTCCACTTT. Complete variable domain (other parts from reference TRBV11-1 and TRBJ1-6): EAEVAQSPRYKITEKSQAVAFWCDPISGHATLYWYRQILGQGPELLVQFQDESVVDDSQLPKDRFSAERLKGVDSTLKIQPAELGDSAMYLCASSLMGSPLHFGNGTRLTVT.

At least ten counts were recorded for this clonotype. The CDR3 region has the DNA TGTGCCAGCAGCCTGAGGGACAGGGGGCGAGAGACCCAGTACTTC. It specifies CASSLRDRGRETQYF. This sequence joins TRBV7-8 and TRBJ2-5, with 12 bases fitting TRBD1. With V trimmed by 5 bases and J by 4 bases, 5 bases remained unmatched. The CDR3 is made up of 15 amino acids. Germline CDR1 and CDR2: SGHVS and FQNEAQ.

This clonotype has ten or more counts. The V and J genes are TRBV11-1 and TRBJ1-6, with D possibly being TRBD1 (6 bases). CDR1 SGHAT and CDR2 FQDESV come from the germline V gene (reference sequence). The V end was cut by 6 bases, the J end by 4 bases, with 22 bases between. The CDR3 is 18 amino acids. CDR3: CASRYDTGTRGYNSPLHF. The CDR3 DNA reads TGTGCCAGCAGATACGACACCGGGACAAGGGGTTATAATTCACCCCTCCACTTT.

The V and J genes are TRBV14 and TRBJ1-1; no definite D call. Trimming took off 1 base at V and 6 bases at J, with 3 bases between the two ends. The V gene's germline CDR1 is SGHDN and CDR2 FVKESK. The CDR3 is 11 amino acids. The CDR3 is CASSQVAEAFF. CDR3 bases: TGTGCCAGCAGCCAAGTAGCTGAAGCTTTCTTT.

A few counts support this clonotype. This chain connects TRBV6-1 to TRBJ2-7; 10 nucleotides align to TRBD2. The ends lost 5 bases at V and 4 bases at J; junction bases unmatched: 8. Germline CDR1 and CDR2: MNHNS and SASEGT. The CDR3 spans 15 residues. The CDR3 bases are TGTGCCAGCAGTCCTCAACCTAGCGGGAGTTACGAGCAGTACTTC. It encodes CASSPQPSGSYEQYF.

This clonotype has ten or more counts. This chain uses TRBV7-2 with TRBJ2-5, with D possibly being TRBD2 (6 bases). V lost 1 base and J 7 bases, leaving 13 bases between the germline ends. Germline V CDR1 and CDR2: SGHTA, FQGNSA. This CDR3 comprises 14 residues. Here the CDR3 DNA reads TGTGCCAGCAGCTTAGAGTGGCAGGGAGGGACCCAGTACTTC. This gives the protein CASSLEWQGGTQYF.